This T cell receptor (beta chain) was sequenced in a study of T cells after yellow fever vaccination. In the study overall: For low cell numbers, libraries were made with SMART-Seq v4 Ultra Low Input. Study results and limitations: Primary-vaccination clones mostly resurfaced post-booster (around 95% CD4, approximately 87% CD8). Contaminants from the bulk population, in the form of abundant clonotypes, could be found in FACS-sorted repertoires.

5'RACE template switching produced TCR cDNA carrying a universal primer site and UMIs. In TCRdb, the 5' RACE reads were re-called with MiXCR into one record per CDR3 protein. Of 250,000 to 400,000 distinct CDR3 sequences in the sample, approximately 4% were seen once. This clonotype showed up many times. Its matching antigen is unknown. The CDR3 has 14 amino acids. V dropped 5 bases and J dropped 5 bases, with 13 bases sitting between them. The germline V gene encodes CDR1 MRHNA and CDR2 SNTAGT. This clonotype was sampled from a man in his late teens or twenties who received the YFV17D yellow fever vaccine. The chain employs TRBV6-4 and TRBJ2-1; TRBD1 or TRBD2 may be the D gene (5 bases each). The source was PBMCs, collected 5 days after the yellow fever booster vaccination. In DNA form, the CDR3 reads TGTGCCAGCAGTCTTACCGGGACCAACAATGAGCAGTTCTTC. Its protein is CASSLTGTNNEQFF.